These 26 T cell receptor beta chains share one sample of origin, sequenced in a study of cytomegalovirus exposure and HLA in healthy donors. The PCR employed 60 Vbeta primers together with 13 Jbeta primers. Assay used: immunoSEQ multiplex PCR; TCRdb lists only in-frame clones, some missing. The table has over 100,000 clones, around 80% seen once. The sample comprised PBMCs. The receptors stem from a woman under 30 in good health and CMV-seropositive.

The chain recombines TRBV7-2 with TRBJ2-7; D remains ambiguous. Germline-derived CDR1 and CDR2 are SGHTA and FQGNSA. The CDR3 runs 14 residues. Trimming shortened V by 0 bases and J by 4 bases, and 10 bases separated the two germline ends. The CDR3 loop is CASSLAPATYEQYF. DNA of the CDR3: TGTGCCAGCAGCTTAGCCCCCGCAACATACGAGCAGTACTTC. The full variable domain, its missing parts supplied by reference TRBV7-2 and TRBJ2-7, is GAGVSQSPSNKVTEKGKDVELRCDPISGHTALYWYRQSLGQGLEFLIYFQGNSAPDKSGLPSDRFSAERTGGSVSTLTIQRTQQEDSAVYLCASSLAPATYEQYFGPGTRLTVT.

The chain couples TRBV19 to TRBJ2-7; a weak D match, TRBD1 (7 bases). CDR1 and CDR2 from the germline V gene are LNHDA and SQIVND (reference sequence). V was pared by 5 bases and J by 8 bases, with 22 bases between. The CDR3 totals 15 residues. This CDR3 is CASSPPGAGQVQQYF. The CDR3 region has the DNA TGTGCCAGTAGTCCACCGGGGGCCGGACAGGTTCAGCAGTACTTC. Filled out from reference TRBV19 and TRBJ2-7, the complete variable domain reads DGGITQSPKYLFRKEGQNVTLSCEQNLNHDAMYWYRQDPGQGLRLIYYSQIVNDFQKGDIAEGYSVSREKKESFPLTVTSAQKNPTAFYLCASSPPGAGQVQQYFGPGTRLTVT.

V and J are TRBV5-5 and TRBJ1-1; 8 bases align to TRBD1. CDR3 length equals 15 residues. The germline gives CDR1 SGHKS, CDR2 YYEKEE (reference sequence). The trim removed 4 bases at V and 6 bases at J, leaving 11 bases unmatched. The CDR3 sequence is CASSLSGQEVAEAFF. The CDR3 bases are TGTGCCAGCAGCCTGTCGGGACAGGAAGTCGCTGAAGCTTTCTTT. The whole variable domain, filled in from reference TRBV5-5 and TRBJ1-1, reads DAGVTQSPTHLIKTRGQQVTLRCSPISGHKSVSWYQQVLGQGPQFIFQYYEKEERGRGNFPDRFSARQFPNYSSELNVNALLLGDSALYLCASSLSGQEVAEAFFGQGTRLTVV.

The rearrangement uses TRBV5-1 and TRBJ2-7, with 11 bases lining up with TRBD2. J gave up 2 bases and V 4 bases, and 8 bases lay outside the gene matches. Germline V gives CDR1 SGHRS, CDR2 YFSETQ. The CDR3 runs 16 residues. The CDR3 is CASSRDTSGGTYEQYF. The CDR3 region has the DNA TGCGCCAGCAGCAGGGATACTAGCGGGGGTACCTACGAGCAGTACTTC. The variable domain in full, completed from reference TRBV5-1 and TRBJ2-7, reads KAGVTQTPRYLIKTRGQQVTLSCSPISGHRSVSWYQQTPGQGLQFLFEYFSETQRNKGNFPGRFSGRQFSNSRSEMNVSTLELGDSALYLCASSRDTSGGTYEQYFGPGTRLTVT.

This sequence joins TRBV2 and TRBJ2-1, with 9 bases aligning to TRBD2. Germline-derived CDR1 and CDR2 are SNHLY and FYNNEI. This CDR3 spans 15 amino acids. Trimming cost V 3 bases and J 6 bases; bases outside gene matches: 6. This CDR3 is CASSDLGGGGNEQFF. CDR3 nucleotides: TGTGCCAGCAGTGATCTAGGCGGGGGGGGCAATGAGCAGTTCTTC.

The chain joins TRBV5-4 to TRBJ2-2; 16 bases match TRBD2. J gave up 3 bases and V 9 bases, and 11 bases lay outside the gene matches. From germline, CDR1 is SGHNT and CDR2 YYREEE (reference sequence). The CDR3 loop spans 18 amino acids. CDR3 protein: CATALGLAGGLDTGELFF. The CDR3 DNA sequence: TGTGCCACGGCCCTGGGACTAGCGGGGGGGCTGGACACCGGGGAGCTGTTTTTT.

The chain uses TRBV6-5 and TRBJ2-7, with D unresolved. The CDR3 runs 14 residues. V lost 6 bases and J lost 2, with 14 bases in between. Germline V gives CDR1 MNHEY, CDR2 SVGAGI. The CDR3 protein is CASSTTRWAYEQYF. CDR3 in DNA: TGTGCCAGCAGCACGACACGCTGGGCCTACGAGCAGTACTTC.

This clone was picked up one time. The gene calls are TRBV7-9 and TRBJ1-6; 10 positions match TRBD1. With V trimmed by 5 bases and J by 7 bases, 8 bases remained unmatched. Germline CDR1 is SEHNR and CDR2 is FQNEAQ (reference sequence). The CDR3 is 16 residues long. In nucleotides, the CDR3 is TGTGCCAGCAGCGGAAGACAGGGGGCCGAGAATTCACCCCTCCACTTT. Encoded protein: CASSGRQGAENSPLHF.

The CDR3 DNA reads TGTGCCAGCAGCTCCCGTGGGGGAGGTGGCTACACCTTC. As protein: CASSSRGGGGYTF. The rearrangement links TRBV7-3 to TRBJ1-2, with D possibly being TRBD1 (5 bases). The V gene's germline CDR1 is SGHTA and CDR2 FQGTGA. CDR3 length equals 13 residues. Trimming removed 4 bases from V and 7 bases from J, with 13 bases in between.

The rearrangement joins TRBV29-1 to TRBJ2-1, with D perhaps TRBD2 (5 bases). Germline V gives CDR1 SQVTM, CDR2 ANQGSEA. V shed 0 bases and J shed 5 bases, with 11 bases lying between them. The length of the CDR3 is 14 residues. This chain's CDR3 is CSVEDNSEDNEQFF. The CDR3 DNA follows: TGCAGCGTTGAAGATAATAGCGAGGACAATGAGCAGTTCTTC.

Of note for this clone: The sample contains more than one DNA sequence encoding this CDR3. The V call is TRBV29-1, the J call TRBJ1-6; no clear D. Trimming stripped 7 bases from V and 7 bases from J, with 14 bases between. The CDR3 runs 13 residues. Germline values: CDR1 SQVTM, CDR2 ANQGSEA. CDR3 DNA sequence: TGCAGCGGTCCCGGAGGACGGAATTCACCCCTCCACTTT. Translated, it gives CSGPGGRNSPLHF.

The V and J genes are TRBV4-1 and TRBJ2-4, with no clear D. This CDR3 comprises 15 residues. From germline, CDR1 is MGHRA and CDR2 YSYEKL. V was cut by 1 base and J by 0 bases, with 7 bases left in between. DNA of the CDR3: TGCGCCAGCAGCCAAGTACAGCTAGCCAAAAACATTCAGTACTTC. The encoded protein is CASSQVQLAKNIQYF.

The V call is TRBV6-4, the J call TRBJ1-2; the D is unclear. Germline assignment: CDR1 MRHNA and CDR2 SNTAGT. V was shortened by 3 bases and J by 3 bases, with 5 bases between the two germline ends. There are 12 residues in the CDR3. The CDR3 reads CASSDPYYGYTF. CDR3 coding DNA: TGTGCCAGCAGTGATCCCTACTATGGCTACACCTTC.

The CDR3 coding sequence is TGTGCCAGCAGCTTGTCAGGTGGGACAGGGGGGTACATGAACACTGAAGCTTTCTTT. Its protein is CASSLSGGTGGYMNTEAFF. The chain has TRBV5-6 and TRBJ1-1; TRBD1 matches 11 bases. The CDR3 has 19 residues. J gave up 0 bases and V 1 base, and 11 bases lay outside the gene matches. Germline V CDR1 and CDR2: SGHDT, YYEEEE.

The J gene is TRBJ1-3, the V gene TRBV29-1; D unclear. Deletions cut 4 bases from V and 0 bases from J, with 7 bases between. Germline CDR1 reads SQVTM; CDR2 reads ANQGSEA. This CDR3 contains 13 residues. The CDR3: CSVAGSSGNTIYF. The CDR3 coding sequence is TGCAGCGTTGCTGGCAGCTCTGGAAACACCATATATTTT.

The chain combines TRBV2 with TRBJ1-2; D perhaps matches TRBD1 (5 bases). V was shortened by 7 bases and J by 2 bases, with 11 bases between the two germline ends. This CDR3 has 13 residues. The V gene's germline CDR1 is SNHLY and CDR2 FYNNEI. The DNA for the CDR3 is TGTGCCAGCAAGGAGGGGATAAACTATGGCTACACCTTC. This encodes CASKEGINYGYTF.

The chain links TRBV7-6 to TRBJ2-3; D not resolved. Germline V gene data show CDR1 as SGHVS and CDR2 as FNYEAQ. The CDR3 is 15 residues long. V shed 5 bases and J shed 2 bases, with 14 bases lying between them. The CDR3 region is CASSPNSRYTDTQYF. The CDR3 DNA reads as TGTGCCAGCAGCCCTAACTCGCGATACACAGATACGCAGTATTTT.

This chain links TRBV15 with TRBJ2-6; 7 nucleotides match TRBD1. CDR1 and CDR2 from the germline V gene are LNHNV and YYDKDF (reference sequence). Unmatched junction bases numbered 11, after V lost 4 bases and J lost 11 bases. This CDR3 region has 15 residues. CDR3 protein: CATSTLGQKMDVLTF. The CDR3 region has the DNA TGTGCCACCAGCACCCTGGGACAGAAAATGGACGTCCTGACTTTC.

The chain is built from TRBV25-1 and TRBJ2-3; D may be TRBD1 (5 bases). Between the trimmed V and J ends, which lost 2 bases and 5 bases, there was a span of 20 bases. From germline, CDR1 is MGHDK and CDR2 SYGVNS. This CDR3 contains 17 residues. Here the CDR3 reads CASSESPGHPQRDTQYF. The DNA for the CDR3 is TGTGCCAGCAGTGAAAGTCCAGGGCATCCCCAAAGAGATACGCAGTATTTT.

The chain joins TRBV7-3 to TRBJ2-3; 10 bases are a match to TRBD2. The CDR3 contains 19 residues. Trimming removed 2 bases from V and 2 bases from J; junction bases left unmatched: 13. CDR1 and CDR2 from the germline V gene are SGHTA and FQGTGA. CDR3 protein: CASSLAVGIAGGPTDTQYF. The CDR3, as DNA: TGTGCCAGCAGCTTAGCGGTCGGAATAGCGGGGGGCCCCACAGATACGCAGTATTTT.

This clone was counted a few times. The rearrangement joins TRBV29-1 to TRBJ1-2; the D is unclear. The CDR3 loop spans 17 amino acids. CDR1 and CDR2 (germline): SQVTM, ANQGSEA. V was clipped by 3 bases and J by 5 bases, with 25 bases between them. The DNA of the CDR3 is TGCAGCGTTGACGGTTCCAACGTTGTGGGAGACACATATGGCTACACCTTC. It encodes CSVDGSNVVGDTYGYTF. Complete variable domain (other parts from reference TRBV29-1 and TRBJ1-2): SAVISQKPSRDICQRGTSLTIQCQVDSQVTMMFWYRQQPGQSLTLIATANQGSEATYESGFVIDKFPISRPNLTFSTLTVSNMSPEDSSIYLCSVDGSNVVGDTYGYTFGSGTRLTVV.

The DNA of the CDR3 is TGCGCCAGCAGCGGAGAAGCCGGGACAGGACTTAATGAAAAACTGTTTTTT. This codes for CASSGEAGTGLNEKLFF. This sequence joins TRBV5-1 and TRBJ1-4, with TRBD1 identical over 8 bases. The ends lost 4 bases at V and 4 bases at J; junction bases unmatched: 12. The CDR3 length is 17 residues. Per germline, CDR1 SGHRS and CDR2 YFSETQ.

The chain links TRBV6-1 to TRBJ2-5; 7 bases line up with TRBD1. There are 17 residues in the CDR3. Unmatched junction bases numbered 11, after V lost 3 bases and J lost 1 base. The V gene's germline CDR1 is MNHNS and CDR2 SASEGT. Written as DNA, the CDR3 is TGTGCCAGCAGTGAGAAATATGCCGGGACAGCCCAAGAGACCCAGTACTTC. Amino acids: CASSEKYAGTAQETQYF.

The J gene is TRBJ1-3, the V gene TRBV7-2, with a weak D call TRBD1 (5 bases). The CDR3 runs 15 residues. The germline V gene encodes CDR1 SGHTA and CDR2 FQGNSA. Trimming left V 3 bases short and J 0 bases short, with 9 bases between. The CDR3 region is CASSLQGGSGNTIYF. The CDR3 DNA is TGTGCCAGCAGCTTGCAGGGCGGCTCTGGAAACACCATATATTTT.

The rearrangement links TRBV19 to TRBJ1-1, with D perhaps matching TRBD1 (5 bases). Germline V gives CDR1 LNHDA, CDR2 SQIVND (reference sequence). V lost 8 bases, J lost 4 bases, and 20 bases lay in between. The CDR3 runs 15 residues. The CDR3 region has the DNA TGTGCCAGTCAATCCACGGCGGGGGAGACCACTGAAGCTTTCTTT. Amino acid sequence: CASQSTAGETTEAFF.

The CDR3 DNA sequence: TGTGCCAGCAGCTTTGGGGGGAAAATGAGCTCCTACAATGAGCAGTTCTTC. Translating it yields CASSFGGKMSSYNEQFF. The rearrangement links TRBV5-4 to TRBJ2-1, with a tentative D call TRBD2 (6 bases). V was trimmed by 2 bases and J by 0 bases, leaving 15 bases between them. The CDR3 is 17 amino acids. Germline V gene data show CDR1 as SGHNT and CDR2 as YYREEE (reference sequence).